This T cell receptor beta chain was recovered during a study of T cells expressing NK-cell markers. Whole-study context: Underlying the TCR beta repertoires were sorted CD3+CD56+NKG2C+, CD3+CD56+NKG2C- and CD3+CD56-NKG2C+ T cells.

The CDR3 covers 15 residues. Per germline, CDR1 KGHDR and CDR2 SFDVKD. The TCR beta cDNA came from 5'RACE template switching with UMIs. TCRdb re-called the 5' RACE reads and gives one entry per CDR3 protein, without DNA. The sample holds 400,000 or so distinct CDR3 sequences. The receptor was derived from a woman between 45 and 65 years old in good health. J is TRBJ2-1 and V is TRBV24-1; the D call from TCRdb, TRBD1, cannot be confirmed without DNA. The sequenced sample consisted of blood T cells: a sorted CD56 or NKG2C T cell subset, CD4+ or CD8+ T cells, or bulk PBMC T cells (not recorded which). The CDR3 protein is CATSDTPMVGSEQFF.